This T cell receptor beta chain emerged from a study of cytomegalovirus exposure and HLA in healthy donors. The CDR3 covers 13 residues. Germline V CDR1 and CDR2: SGHRS, YFSETQ. Unmatched junction bases numbered 5, after V lost 2 bases and J lost 7 bases. As concerns this clone: What it binds is not known.

Study-wide points: TCR beta chain V- and J-gene trimming was linked, in a later analysis, to a missense variant in DCLRE1C. According to a later analysis, donors in an Asian-associated ancestry cluster reportedly had fewer N-insertions than the approximately 720-donor mean.

This PCR relied on a set of 60 Vbeta primers and 13 Jbeta primers. Assay used: immunoSEQ multiplex PCR; TCRdb lists only in-frame clones, some missing. The sample records about 120,000 clones, 75% to 85% being singletons. The TCR originated in a man under 40 in good health and CMV-seropositive. This rearrangement joins TRBV5-1 to TRBJ2-5; 7 bases match TRBD1. Sequencing was performed on PBMCs. CDR3 nucleotides: TGCGCCAGCAGCTTCGACAGGGTTGGGACCCAGTACTTC. It yields the protein CASSFDRVGTQYF.